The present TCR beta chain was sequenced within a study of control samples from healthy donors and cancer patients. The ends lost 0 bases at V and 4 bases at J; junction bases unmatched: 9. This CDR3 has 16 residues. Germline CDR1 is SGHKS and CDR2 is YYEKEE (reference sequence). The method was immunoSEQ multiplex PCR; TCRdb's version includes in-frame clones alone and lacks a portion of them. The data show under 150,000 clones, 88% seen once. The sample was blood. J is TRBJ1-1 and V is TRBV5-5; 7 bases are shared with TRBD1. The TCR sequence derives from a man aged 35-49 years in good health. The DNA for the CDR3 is TGTGCCAGCAGCTTGGAGGGGAGGGGGCTGAGCACTGAAGCTTTCTTT. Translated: CASSLEGRGLSTEAFF.